The clone carrying this T cell receptor (beta chain) was found many times. Its antigen is unknown. The data derive from a study of T cells in Graves' hyperthyroidism and ophthalmopathy. Study conclusions and caveats: Most thyroid clonotypes expanded above 0.001 appeared in blood too. The model's output predicted ophthalmopathy at a median of roughly seven months prior to onset.

The source material, RNA transcripts, was used to amplify TCR beta CDR3 regions. Primed by the HTBI set, a first-round RT-PCR was run on the TCR CDR3. One entry per CDR3 protein, called by TCRdb with MiXCR from the multiplex PCR reads. Of fewer than 700,000 distinct CDR3 sequences in the sample, 15% to 20% were seen once. Per the germline V gene, CDR1 is SGHAT and CDR2 is FQNNGV. The CDR3 extends over 18 amino acids. V shed 2 bases and J shed 8 bases, with 27 bases lying between them. The sequencing input was blood. The source of this sequence is a woman younger than 30 with Graves' ophthalmopathy. V gene TRBV11-2 combines with J gene TRBJ1-2; D unresolved. The CDR3 region is CASSLPKRGQPRREGYTF. CDR3 DNA: TGTGCCAGCAGCTTACCTAAACGTGGCCAGCCCCGAAGGGAGGGCTACACCTTC.